This paragraph covers one TCR beta chain sequence. The data were taken from a study of blood T cell repertoires in COVID-19. Overall study: Samples taken during acute and convalescent COVID-19 were collected in the United States, Italy and Spain. PBMCs, B-cell-depleted T cells, or T cells were the source of the cDNA or gDNA that made up the material.

V was shortened by 3 bases and J by 0 bases, with 13 bases between the two germline ends. Germline-derived CDR1 and CDR2 are SGHTA and FQGNSA. The CDR3 runs to 16 residues. In the source study's methods: Reference gene primer amplification gave nucleated cell count estimates. TCRdb's table, derived via immunoSEQ multiplex PCR, lists solely in-frame clones and lacks some. V and J calls and clone size are as listed in that table; D and trimming were resolved from the DNA. The table lists 150,000 to 200,000 clones, around nine tenths of them singletons, with 2.1% in the top ten. The TCR was taken from an older man with active or convalescent COVID-19. Material: peripheral blood. The chain links TRBV7-2 to TRBJ2-3; tentative D call: TRBD2 (6 bases). DNA for the CDR3: TGTGCCAGCAGCTTCGAAGCGGGTCATAGCACAGATACGCAGTATTTT. Translating gives CASSFEAGHSTDTQYF. The complete variable domain, with remaining parts taken from reference TRBV7-2 and TRBJ2-3, reads GAGVSQSPSNKVTEKGKDVELRCDPISGHTALYWYRQSLGQGLEFLIYFQGNSAPDKSGLPSDRFSAERTGGSVSTLTIQRTQQEDSAVYLCASSFEAGHSTDTQYFGPGTRLTVL.